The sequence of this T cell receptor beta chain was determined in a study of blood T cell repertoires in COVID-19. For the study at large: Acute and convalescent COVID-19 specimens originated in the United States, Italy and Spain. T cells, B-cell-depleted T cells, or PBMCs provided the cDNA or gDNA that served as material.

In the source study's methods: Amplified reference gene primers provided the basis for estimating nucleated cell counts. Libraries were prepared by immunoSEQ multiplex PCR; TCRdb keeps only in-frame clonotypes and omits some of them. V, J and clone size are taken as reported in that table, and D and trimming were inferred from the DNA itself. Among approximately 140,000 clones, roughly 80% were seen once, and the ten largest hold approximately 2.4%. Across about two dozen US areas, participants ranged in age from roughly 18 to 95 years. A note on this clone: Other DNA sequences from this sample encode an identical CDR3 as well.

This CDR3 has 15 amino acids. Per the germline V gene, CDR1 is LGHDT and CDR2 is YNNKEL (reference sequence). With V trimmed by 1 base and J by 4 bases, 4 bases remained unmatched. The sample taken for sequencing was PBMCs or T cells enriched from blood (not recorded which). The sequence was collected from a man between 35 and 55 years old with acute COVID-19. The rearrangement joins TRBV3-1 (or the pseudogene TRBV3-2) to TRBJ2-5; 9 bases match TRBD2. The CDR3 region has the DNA TGTGCCAGCAGCCAAGGCGGGGGGGCCCGAGAGACCCAGTACTTC. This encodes CASSQGGGARETQYF.